The rows below give T cell receptor beta chains drawn from one sample of a study of cytomegalovirus exposure and HLA in healthy donors. Profiling relied on immunoSEQ multiplex PCR, and the TCRdb table lists in-frame clones only, not all of them. The profile shows hundreds of thousands of clones, approximately 90% of them singletons. The sequencing sample was made of PBMCs. The receptors originated from a young woman in good health and CMV-seronegative. CDR3s include the opening cysteine and the closing phenylalanine or tryptophan. The D gene is left open where the match is weak. Clone sizes are given selectively: once, few, many, or a class where the clone is expanded.

j_call d_call clone_size v_call cdr3_nt cdr3_aa
TRBJ1-4 TRBD1 NA TRBV9 TGTGCCAGCAGCGAGACAGGGGGCGACGACGAAAAACTGTTTTTT CASSETGGDDEKLFF
TRBJ2-5 NA NA TRBV13 TGTGCCAGCAGCTTAGGGGGCGACCTCAAGGGAGAGCAGTACTTC CASSLGGDLKGEQYF
TRBJ1-4 TRBD1 NA TRBV4-2 TGTGCCAGCAGCCAACACAGGGGAGAGGGGACTGAAAAACTGTTTTTT CASSQHRGEGTEKLFF
TRBJ2-4 NA NA TRBV30 TGTGCCTGGAGTCCCCCGATTTTTATACTAGCCAAAAACATTCAGTACTTC CAWSPPIFILAKNIQYF
TRBJ2-1 TRBD2 few TRBV4-2 TGTGCCAGCAGCCACGGGACTAGCGGGAGGGCCAATGAGCAGTTCTTC CASSHGTSGRANEQFF
TRBJ2-5 NA NA TRBV9 TGTGCCAGCAGCCCCTACCAAGAGACCCAGTACTTC CASSPYQETQYF
TRBJ1-2 NA NA TRBV9 TGTGCCAGCAGCGAGCAGACTTTTTTAAACTATGGCTACACCTTC CASSEQTFLNYGYTF
TRBJ1-5 NA NA TRBV30 TGTGCCTGGAGTGAAATCGACAGCCTTTATAGCAATCAGCCCCAGCATTTT CAWSEIDSLYSNQPQHF
TRBJ1-1 NA NA TRBV6-5 TGTGCCAGCAGTTACTCCAGGAACACTGAAGCTTTCTTT CASSYSRNTEAFF
TRBJ1-2 TRBD1 few TRBV29-1 TGCAGCGTTGGGACAGGTCTCGGCGGCTATGGCTACACCTTC CSVGTGLGGYGYTF
TRBJ2-2 NA NA TRBV27 TGTGCCAGCAGTTTAGGCCCTGGGCAGGGCGACACCGGGGAGCTGTTTTTT CASSLGPGQGDTGELFF
TRBJ1-1 NA NA TRBV7-9 TGTGCCAGCAGTTACAGTGACACTGAAGCTTTCTTT CASSYSDTEAFF
TRBJ2-1 TRBD2 NA TRBV5-1 TGCGCCAGCAGCTTAAGCGGGGGGGGTGATAATGAGCAGTTCTTC CASSLSGGGDNEQFF
TRBJ1-6 NA NA TRBV7-9 TGTGCCAGCAGCCGAACAGGGTTAAGTGGGAGCTCCTATAATTCACCCCTCCACTTT CASSRTGLSGSSYNSPLHF
TRBJ2-1 TRBD2 NA TRBV11-2 TGTGCCAGCAGTGGGGGGGGCAATGAGCAGTTCTTC CASSGGGNEQFF
TRBJ1-5 TRBD1 NA TRBV19 TGTGCCAGTAGTAGCTCCGGGACAGGGGGCTTTCGGCAGCCCCAGCATTTT CASSSSGTGGFRQPQHF
TRBJ1-4 NA NA TRBV7-2 TGTGCCAGCAGCTTAGGGGGGGGGTTTGAAAAACTGTTTTTT CASSLGGGFEKLFF
TRBJ2-7 TRBD1 NA TRBV27 TGTGCCAGCAGTTTATCCCCCATACCCGGTGCGACAGGGGCTTCCTACGAGCAGTACTTC CASSLSPIPGATGASYEQYF
TRBJ1-2 TRBD1 NA TRBV29-1 TGCAGCGTTGAAGAAAGCAATTTGTACAGGGGTCCACCCACCTTC CSVEESNLYRGPPTF
TRBJ2-1 TRBD2 NA TRBV6-1 TGTGCCAGCACTATTCCTAGCGGCGTCGATGAGCAGTTCTTC CASTIPSGVDEQFF
TRBJ1-4 NA NA TRBV2 TGTGCCAGCAGTCCCCCCGGGAGTGAAAAACTGTTTTTT CASSPPGSEKLFF
TRBJ1-6 TRBD1 NA TRBV18 TGTGCCAGCTCACCATCCCGGACAGGCATCTCCTATAATTCACCCCTCCACTTT CASSPSRTGISYNSPLHF
TRBJ2-5 NA NA TRBV21-1 TGTGCCAGCAGCATCCTCCGGGGGTGGAGGGAGCAACAGACCCAGTACTTC CASSILRGWREQQTQYF
TRBJ1-2 NA once TRBV6-5 TGTGCCAGCAGTTACTCGGGGGGGCTGGTTTCCGACGGCTACACCTTC CASSYSGGLVSDGYTF
TRBJ2-3 TRBD2 NA TRBV19 TGTGCCAGTAGTATTAGCGGGGCTAGCACAGATACGCAGTATTTT CASSISGASTDTQYF
TRBJ1-4 TRBD1 NA TRBV6-5 TGTGCCAGCAGTTACTCAGGACAGGGAAGTGAAAAACTGTTTTTT CASSYSGQGSEKLFF
TRBJ1-5 NA NA TRBV21-1 TGTGCCAGCAGCAAGACAGGGGGCAGTCAGCCCCAGCATTTT CASSKTGGSQPQHF
TRBJ2-1 TRBD2 NA TRBV7-8 TGTGCCAGCAGCCTACTAGCGGGAGGGGGGCAGTTCTTC CASSLLAGGGQFF
TRBJ1-2 NA NA TRBV6-1 TGTGCCAGCAGTGACCAGGGGTGGGGCTATGGCTACACCTTC CASSDQGWGYGYTF
TRBJ2-1 TRBD2 NA TRBV11-2 TGTGCCAGCAGCCTGAATAGCGGGGGTGACTGGGATGAGCAGTTCTTC CASSLNSGGDWDEQFF
TRBJ2-3 TRBD2 NA TRBV4-3 TGCGCCAGCAGCCAGGGTAGCGGGAGGGAAGATACGCAGTATTTT CASSQGSGREDTQYF
TRBJ1-1 TRBD1 NA TRBV2 TGTGCCAGCAGGACCAGGGACAGGGTGCACACTGAAGCTTTCTTT CASRTRDRVHTEAFF
TRBJ2-7 NA NA TRBV2 TGTGCCAGCAGTCTCGCGCTTACCTACGAGCAGTACTTC CASSLALTYEQYF
TRBJ1-5 NA few TRBV18 TGTGCCAGCTCCCCTCTCGGGGGTGGGCAGCCCCAGCATTTT CASSPLGGGQPQHF
TRBJ1-2 NA NA TRBV11-2 TGTGCCAGCAGCTATAACACCAACTATGGCTACACCTTC CASSYNTNYGYTF